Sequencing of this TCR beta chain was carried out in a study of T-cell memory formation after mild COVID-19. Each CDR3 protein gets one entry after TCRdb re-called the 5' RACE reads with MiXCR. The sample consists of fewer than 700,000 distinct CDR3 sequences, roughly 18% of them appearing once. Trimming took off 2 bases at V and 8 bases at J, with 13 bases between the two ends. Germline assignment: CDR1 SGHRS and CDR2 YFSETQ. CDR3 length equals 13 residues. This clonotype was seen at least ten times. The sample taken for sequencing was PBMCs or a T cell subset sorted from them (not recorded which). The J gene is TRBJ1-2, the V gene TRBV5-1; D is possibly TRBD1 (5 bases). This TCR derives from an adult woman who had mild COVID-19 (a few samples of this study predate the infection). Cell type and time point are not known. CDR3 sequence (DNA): TGCGCCAGCAGCTTAGGGCAGGGTTCGGGCTACACCTTC. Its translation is CASSLGQGSGYTF.